This T cell receptor (beta chain) was recovered during a study of PD-L1 blockade in urothelial cancer. For the study at large: Male patients with bladder-origin urothelial cancer numbered about 90% of the 29.

Synthetic TCR analog templates were spiked into all PCRs individually. Sequencing used immunoSEQ multiplex PCR; TCRdb keeps in-frame clones, though not all of them. Of tens of thousands of clones listed, roughly 79% are singletons. The time point is: pretreatment peripheral blood. The source is a man between 65 and 80 years old with urothelial cancer. The source material was PBMCs, sampled around atezolizumab (anti-PD-L1) treatment.

The DNA of the CDR3 is TGTGCCAGCAGTGGGACAGGGAGCCCTCAAGAGACCCAGTACTTC. Amino acid sequence: CASSGTGSPQETQYF. The rearrangement links TRBV6-5 to TRBJ2-5, with 9 positions matching TRBD1. In germline, CDR1 is MNHEY, CDR2 SVGAGI. J was trimmed by 2 bases and V by 5 bases; bases with no gene match: 6. CDR3 length equals 15 residues.